This is a list of T cell receptor beta chains from one sample in a study of blood T cells in healthy people across ages. TCRdb fed the 5' RACE reads into MiXCR, producing one record per CDR3 protein. The data show approximately 1,700,000 distinct CDR3 sequences, with approximately 39% seen just once and more than 20% held by the top ten. The sequencing sample was made of blood. The receptors stem from a human donor in good health. Both conserved end residues are part of each CDR3. Each record gives: clone size, V gene, D gene, J gene, CDR3 DNA, CDR3 protein. D genes are given only for firm matches. Only some rows state a clone size, as once, few, many or a class for expanded clones.

many	TRBV20-1	-	TRBJ1-2	TGCAGTGCTAGACCACCGGGGGGAGGTGACTATGGCTACACCTTC	CSARPPGGGDYGYTF
-	TRBV7-2	-	TRBJ1-6	TGTGCCAGCACCTCGTCGGGACAAGCAAATTCACCCCTCCACTTT	CASTSSGQANSPLHF
-	TRBV20-1	-	TRBJ2-1	TGCAGTGCTGTGGCGGGGTACTACAATGAGCAGTTCTTC	CSAVAGYYNEQFF
-	TRBV5-6	-	TRBJ2-5	TGTGCCAGCAGCTTGAGACGGGTTTTTCAAGAGACCCAGTACTTC	CASSLRRVFQETQYF
-	TRBV7-2	TRBD1	TRBJ2-7	TGTGCCAGCAGCTTAGAATCTGGGACAGACTACGAGCAGTACTTC	CASSLESGTDYEQYF
many	TRBV7-2	-	TRBJ2-7	TGTGCCAGCAGCTCGACACTTTACGAGCAGTACTTC	CASSSTLYEQYF
-	TRBV6-4	-	TRBJ2-4	TGTGCCAGCAGTGAAGGGGGGGCTGGGGACATTCAGTACTTC	CASSEGGAGDIQYF
-	TRBV21-1	-	TRBJ2-5	TGTGCCAGCAGCAGAGCTTTTGGGGTATCGGGTAACCAAGAGACCCAGTACTTC	CASSRAFGVSGNQETQYF
-	TRBV15	TRBD1	TRBJ2-7	TGTGCCACCAGCAGAGATTTAAGAGGTGGACAGGGGGTGAACGAGCAGTACTTC	CATSRDLRGGQGVNEQYF
few	TRBV5-1	-	TRBJ1-2	TGCGCCAGCAGCTTGGTGCAGGACCCCTATGGCTACACCTTC	CASSLVQDPYGYTF
-	TRBV4-1	-	TRBJ2-1	TGCGCCAGCAGCCAAAACGCATCGCCCGGACAGGAGCAGTTCTTC	CASSQNASPGQEQFF
-	TRBV24-1	TRBD1	TRBJ2-1	TGTGCCACCAGTGAGGGACAGGGAGTCAATGAGCAGTTCTTC	CATSEGQGVNEQFF
-	TRBV7-2	TRBD2	TRBJ2-1	TGTGCCAGCAGCTTAAAGGTGGCGGGGGGTGATCAGTTCTTC	CASSLKVAGGDQFF
few	TRBV29-1	TRBD2	TRBJ2-1	TGCAGCGTTGAAGTTATCGGGGGGGCGAATCTGTTCTTC	CSVEVIGGANLFF
few	TRBV12-3/TRBV12-4	TRBD1	TRBJ1-1	TGTGCCAGCAGTCGGGACAGTGATGAAGCTTTCTTT	CASSRDSDEAFF
few	TRBV28	-	TRBJ2-6	TGTGCCAGCAGTTTTGGGTATAGGGCCAACGTCCTGACTTTC	CASSFGYRANVLTF
once	TRBV10-3	-	TRBJ2-1	TGTGCCATCAGTGGGAGGACATCCCACTACGAGCAGTTCTTC	CAISGRTSHYEQFF
-	TRBV27	-	TRBJ2-1	TGTGCCAGCAGTTTATCCCCGTCTAGGAGGGGTGAGCAGTTCTTC	CASSLSPSRRGEQFF
-	TRBV4-1	-	TRBJ1-2	TGCGCCAGCAGCCAAGGGGTTGCCAGGCGAACTGGTGGCTACACCTTC	CASSQGVARRTGGYTF
-	TRBV2	TRBD1	TRBJ2-5	TGTGCCAGTTCGACAGGGGAGTTGGGGACCCAGTACTTC	CASSTGELGTQYF
-	TRBV10-3	-	TRBJ2-1	TGTGCCATCCAAGAGGACAATGAGCAGTTCTTC	CAIQEDNEQFF
few	TRBV6-5	TRBD2	TRBJ2-1	TGTGCCAGCACCGGACTAGCGGGGGGGTACCGCTCAACCAATGAGCAGTTCTTC	CASTGLAGGYRSTNEQFF
-	TRBV4-3	TRBD1	TRBJ1-2	TGCGCCAGCAGTCGGGACAGCACCCGACATGGCTACACCTTC	CASSRDSTRHGYTF
-	TRBV20-1	-	TRBJ1-1	TGCGGTGCGCGAGGACAAATGAACACTGAAGCTTTCTTT	CGARGQMNTEAFF
few	TRBV6-5	-	TRBJ2-5	TGTGCCAGCAGTTACTCCGGGACTTTGGGTGAGCAGTACTTC	CASSYSGTLGEQYF
-	TRBV7-2	-	TRBJ2-6	TGTGCCAGCAGCTCGGACGCAAGCTCTGGGGCCAACGTCCTGACTTTC	CASSSDASSGANVLTF
-	TRBV6-2/TRBV6-3	TRBD2	TRBJ2-1	TGTGCCAGCAGTTACTCGACTAGCGGGGGGCCGAGCCAGCAGTTCTTC	CASSYSTSGGPSQQFF
few	TRBV9	TRBD1	TRBJ2-3	TGTGCCAGCAGCCAGGAGGGGACAGGGACAGATACGCAGTATTTT	CASSQEGTGTDTQYF
few	TRBV6-5	-	TRBJ2-3	TGTGCCAGCAGTCCTTCGGCAGGCACAGATACGCAGTATTTT	CASSPSAGTDTQYF
few	TRBV29-1	TRBD2	TRBJ2-7	TGCAGCGTTTGGCGGGGGAACGAGCAGTACTTC	CSVWRGNEQYF
-	TRBV15	-	TRBJ2-5	TGTGCCACCAGCAGAGATCCGGTGGTAGGAGAGACCCAGTACTTC	CATSRDPVVGETQYF
few	TRBV29-1	TRBD1	TRBJ2-5	TGCAGCGTTTGGGGTGGGGGACAGCATGAAGAGACCCAGTACTTC	CSVWGGGQHEETQYF